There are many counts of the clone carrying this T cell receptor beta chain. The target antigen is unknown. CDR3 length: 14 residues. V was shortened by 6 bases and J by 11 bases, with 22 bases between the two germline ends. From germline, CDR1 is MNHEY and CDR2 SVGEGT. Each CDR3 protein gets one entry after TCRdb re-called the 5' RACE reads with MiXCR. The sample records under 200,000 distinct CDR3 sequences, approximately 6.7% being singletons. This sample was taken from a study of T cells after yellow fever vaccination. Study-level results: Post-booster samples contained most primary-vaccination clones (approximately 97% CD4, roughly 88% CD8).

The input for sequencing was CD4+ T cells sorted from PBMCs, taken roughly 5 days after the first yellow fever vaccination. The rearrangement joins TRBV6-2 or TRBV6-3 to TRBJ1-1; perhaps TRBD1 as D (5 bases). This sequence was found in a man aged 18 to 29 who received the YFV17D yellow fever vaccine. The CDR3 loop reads CASRTRDGGGWAFF. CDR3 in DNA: TGTGCCAGCAGGACCCGGGACGGCGGAGGTTGGGCTTTCTTT.